This T cell receptor beta chain was recorded in a study of blood T cell repertoires in COVID-19. Across the whole study: Acute and convalescent COVID-19 samples came from the United States, Italy and Spain. The cDNA or gDNA used as material had been derived from T cells, B-cell-depleted T cells, or PBMCs.

Original handling: For nucleated cells, counts were estimated from reference gene primer amplification. Assay used: immunoSEQ multiplex PCR; TCRdb lists only in-frame clones, some missing. The V and J calls and clone size come from that table; D and trimming were worked out from the DNA. The sample holds roughly 200,000 clones, approximately 84% seen once. The CDR3 contains 11 residues. CDR1 SNHLY and CDR2 FYNNEI come from the germline V gene. Trimming shortened V by 6 bases and J by 1 base, and 4 bases separated the two germline ends. A note on this clone: Other nucleotide sequences from this sample produce the same CDR3.

The TCR sequence derives from a woman between 65 and 79 years old with active or convalescent COVID-19. The specimen was peripheral blood. This chain links TRBV2 with TRBJ2-7; D remains ambiguous. The CDR3 coding sequence is TGTGCCAGCAGGGCTTCCTACGAGCAGTACTTC. This encodes CASRASYEQYF.